What follows are 9 T cell receptor beta chains derived from one specimen sequenced in a study of blood T cells in healthy people across ages. A J-beta primer mix and a sample-barcoded 5' primer were used in a second PCR of roughly 6 to 11 cycles. Using its own MiXCR run on the 5' RACE reads, TCRdb lists one record per CDR3 protein. The data hold almost 1 million distinct CDR3 sequences, with roughly half observed a single time. Sequences were obtained from blood. The source is a woman aged 55-69 years in good health.

V is TRBV15 and J is TRBJ1-2; 8 positions agree with TRBD1. The V gene end was trimmed by 3 bases and the J gene end by 4 bases; junction bases not matched to a gene: 10. The germline V gene has CDR1 LNHNV and CDR2 YYDKDF (reference sequence). The CDR3 extends over 16 amino acids. In DNA form, the CDR3 reads TGTGCCACCAGCAGCCCGATCCGGACAGGGCCCTATGGCTACACCTTC. It yields the protein CATSSPIRTGPYGYTF.

The rearrangement links TRBV7-3 to TRBJ2-1; D remains ambiguous. The CDR3 totals 13 residues. The germline V gene encodes CDR1 SGHTA and CDR2 FQGTGA. V shed 5 bases and J shed 6 bases, with 11 bases lying between them. The CDR3 DNA sequence: TGTGCCAGCAGCCCGGCTCTGGCCAATGAGCAGTTCTTC. Translating it yields CASSPALANEQFF.

The rearrangement joins TRBV6-5 to TRBJ2-5, with 8 bases that match TRBD2. CDR3 length equals 14 residues. In germline, CDR1 is MNHEY, CDR2 SVGAGI. J lost 11 bases, V lost 7 bases, and 15 bases had no gene match. The CDR3 reads CASTGGGGVGKQYF. As DNA, the CDR3 is TGTGCCAGCACGGGAGGGGGAGGGGTAGGGAAGCAGTACTTC.

The rearrangement joins TRBV25-1 to TRBJ2-7; perhaps D is TRBD1 or TRBD2 (5 bases each). CDR1 MGHDK and CDR2 SYGVNS come from the germline V gene. Trimming cost V 1 base and J 1 base, with 14 bases left between them. The CDR3 has 16 amino acids. The CDR3 spells CASSESTGAGSYEQYF. CDR3 in DNA: TGTGCCAGCAGTGAATCCACCGGGGCAGGTTCCTACGAGCAGTACTTC.

The chain joins TRBV3-1 to TRBJ2-5, with 9 bases lining up with TRBD2. V shed 2 bases, J shed 3 bases, and the junction held 4 bases outside the gene matches. The length of the CDR3 is 15 residues. CDR1 and CDR2 from the germline V gene are LGHDT and YNNKEL (reference sequence). CDR3 nucleotide sequence: TGTGCCAGCAGCCAATACCAGCGGGGGGAAGAGACCCAGTACTTC. Protein product: CASSQYQRGEETQYF.

The J gene is TRBJ2-7, the V gene TRBV29-1, with D unresolved. Germline values: CDR1 SQVTM, CDR2 ANQGSEA. Trimming cost V 6 bases and J 2 bases, with 11 bases left between them. The CDR3 is 12 amino acids. CDR3 sequence reads: CSVTYRTYEQYF. The DNA of the CDR3 is TGCAGCGTAACGTACAGAACCTACGAGCAGTACTTC.

This CDR3 reads CSASSQGGMGSYNEQFF. The CDR3 DNA follows: TGCAGTGCTAGTTCACAGGGAGGAATGGGCTCCTACAATGAGCAGTTCTTC. The rearrangement joins TRBV20-1 to TRBJ2-1, with D tentatively TRBD1 or TRBD2 (6 bases each). CDR1 is DFQATT, CDR2 SNEGSKA, per germline (reference sequence). Trimming removed 3 bases at V and 0 bases at J, with 18 bases between. The CDR3 is made up of 17 amino acids.

This clonotype was seen only a few times. The gene calls are TRBV6-2 or TRBV6-3 and TRBJ2-5; D may be TRBD1 (6 bases). V gave up 5 bases and J gave up 2 bases, with 12 bases separating them. Germline lookup yields CDR1 MNHEY and CDR2 SVGEGT. This CDR3 region has 14 residues. The CDR3 protein is CASSLQGSQETQYF. Here the CDR3 DNA reads TGTGCCAGCAGTCTACAGGGCTCACAAGAGACCCAGTACTTC.

Only one count was recorded for this clonotype. This chain links TRBV27 with TRBJ2-2; D not certain. The germline V gene encodes CDR1 MNHEY and CDR2 SMNVEV (reference sequence). The CDR3 sequence is 14 residues long. Trimming stripped 4 bases from V and 5 bases from J, with 11 bases between. DNA for the CDR3: TGTGCCAGCAGTTCCCTGCACGGGACCGGGGAGCTGTTTTTT. This encodes CASSSLHGTGELFF.